This TCR beta chain was observed in a study of early T cells in non-severe SARS-CoV-2 infection. Across the whole study: Unpaired chains resulted from sequencing bulk RNA of unsorted whole blood.

This clonotype appeared a few times. TCRdb re-called the 5' RACE reads with MiXCR, one entry per CDR3 protein. The sample includes around 50,000 distinct CDR3 sequences, 9.1% of them seen just once. This CDR3 is built from 15 residues. The receptor was derived from an adult who was a healthcare worker with PCR-confirmed SARS-CoV-2 infection or an uninfected control (not recorded which). Sequencing input: whole blood. The chain employs TRBV21-1 and TRBJ1-5. TRBV21-1 is listed as a pseudogene. Written as DNA, the CDR3 is TGTGCCAGCAGCAAATGTTGGAATAGCAATCAGCCCCAGCATTTT. Translated, it gives CASSKCWNSNQPQHF.